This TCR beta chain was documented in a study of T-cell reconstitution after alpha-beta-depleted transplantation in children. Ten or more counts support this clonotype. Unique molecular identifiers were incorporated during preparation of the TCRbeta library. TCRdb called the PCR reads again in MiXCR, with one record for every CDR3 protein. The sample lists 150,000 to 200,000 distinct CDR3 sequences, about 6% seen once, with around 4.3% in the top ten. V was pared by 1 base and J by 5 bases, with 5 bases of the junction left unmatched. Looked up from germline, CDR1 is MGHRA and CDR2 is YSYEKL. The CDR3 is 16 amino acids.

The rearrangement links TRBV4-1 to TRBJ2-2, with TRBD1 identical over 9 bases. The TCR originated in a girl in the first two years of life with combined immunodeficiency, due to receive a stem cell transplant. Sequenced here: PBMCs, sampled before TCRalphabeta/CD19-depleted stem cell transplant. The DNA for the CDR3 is TGCGCCAGCAGCCAAGGAGGACAGGGGATTACCGGGGAGCTGTTTTTT. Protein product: CASSQGGQGITGELFF.